These 26 T cell receptor beta chains were all obtained from the same sample, sequenced in a study of cytomegalovirus exposure and HLA in healthy donors (dated by TCRdb to the late 2010s). Libraries were made using the immunoSEQ multiplex PCR assay. For the multiplex PCR, a mixture combining 60 forward primers for TCR Vbeta segments and 13 reverse primers for TCR Jbeta segments was used. TCRdb re-hosts the immuneACCESS table, in-frame sequences only. Its copies lack some clones; in the studies checked, an unresolved V gene accounts for under half of them, and the cause for the rest is not known. This sample gives about 190,000 clones in total; 70% to 85% of them show up just once. The ten most abundant clones make up around 3.6% of the sample. Sequenced sample: PBMCs. Receptor source: a man aged 40-50 years in good health and CMV-seropositive.

On this clone: The CDR3 does not close with the conserved phenylalanine or tryptophan, likely indicating a read error. Because the CDR3's place on the DNA is in doubt, the DNA is left out and the CDR3 is given as listed by TCRdb. V and J are TRBV5-1 and TRBJ2-7; TRBD1 reflects the table's D call only, with no check against the DNA. Counting both end residues, the CDR3 totals 10 amino acids. In germline, CDR1 is SGHRS, CDR2 YFSETQ. The CDR3 sequence is CASSLWGPLL.

The V call is TRBV5-1, the J call TRBJ1-6; 9 bases match TRBD1. CDR3 length equals 16 residues. Unmatched junction bases numbered 7, after V lost 0 bases and J lost 9 bases. The germline gives CDR1 SGHRS, CDR2 YFSETQ. The CDR3 is CASSLGTGVSGSPLHF. The CDR3 bases are TGCGCCAGCAGCTTGGGGACAGGGGTTAGTGGTTCACCCCTCCACTTT.

The gene calls are TRBV5-1 and TRBJ1-4; D is unclear. This CDR3 region has 15 residues. Germline V gene lookup returns CDR1 SGHRS and CDR2 YFSETQ. V gave up 7 bases and J gave up 3 bases, with 16 bases separating them. The CDR3 sequence is CASGREGGPNEKLFF. In DNA, the CDR3 is TGCGCCAGCGGCCGGGAGGGCGGCCCTAATGAAAAACTGTTTTTT.

The genes are TRBV5-1 and TRBJ2-7, with 10 bases identical to TRBD1. Germline values: CDR1 SGHRS, CDR2 YFSETQ. Trimming removed 7 bases from V and 5 bases from J; junction bases left unmatched: 3. This CDR3 region has 12 residues. The CDR3 here is CASAGQGDEQYF. CDR3 nucleotides: TGCGCCAGCGCCGGACAGGGGGACGAGCAGTACTTC.

The chain employs TRBV9 and TRBJ2-7; a possible D gene is TRBD1 (6 bases). The V end was cut by 4 bases, the J end by 2 bases, with 13 bases between. Germline CDR1 SGDLS, CDR2 YYNGEE. This CDR3 region has 14 residues. CDR3 bases: TGTGCCAGCAGCAATAGGGGGACGGCCTACGAGCAGTACTTC. Translation: CASSNRGTAYEQYF.

The chain is built from TRBV2 and TRBJ2-7; the D gene is possibly TRBD2 (6 bases). Germline values: CDR1 SNHLY, CDR2 FYNNEI. The CDR3 loop spans 13 amino acids. With 6 bases removed from V and 5 bases from J, the gap between germline ends came to 14 bases. The CDR3 region has the DNA TGTGCCAGCAGGACGGCCGGGACTCACGAGCAGTACTTC. Translation gives CASRTAGTHEQYF.

This sequence joins TRBV6-1 and TRBJ2-5, with a possible D match to TRBD1 (5 bases). Between the trimmed V and J ends, which lost 3 bases and 4 bases, there was a span of 9 bases. The CDR3 is 13 residues long. Germline assignment: CDR1 MNHNS and CDR2 SASEGT. The CDR3 DNA sequence: TGTGCCAGCAGTGACGGACATGTAGAGACCCAGTACTTC. It yields the protein CASSDGHVETQYF.

The chain carries TRBV5-4 and TRBJ2-7; 13 nucleotides match TRBD2. J lost 6 bases, V lost 2 bases, and 8 bases had no gene match. This CDR3 contains 16 residues. Germline V gene sequence: CDR1 SGHNT, CDR2 YYREEE (reference sequence). DNA for the CDR3: TGTGCCAGCAGCTTCGGACTAGCGGGGGTGGGGGGCGAGCAGTACTTC. Translation gives CASSFGLAGVGGEQYF. The full variable domain, completed using reference TRBV5-4 and TRBJ2-7, is ETGVTQSPTHLIKTRGQQVTLRCSSQSGHNTVSWYQQALGQGPQFIFQYYREEENGRGNFPPRFSGLQFPNYSSELNVNALELDDSALYLCASSFGLAGVGGEQYFGPGTRLTVT.

The J gene is TRBJ1-1, the V gene TRBV6-6, with D unclear. CDR3 size: 14 residues. V was shortened by 10 bases and J by 0 bases, with 15 bases between the two germline ends. Germline V gene data show CDR1 as MNHNY and CDR2 as SVGAGI (reference sequence). The CDR3 region is CATHGNTMNTEAFF. In nucleotides, the CDR3 is TGTGCCACGCATGGAAACACTATGAACACTGAAGCTTTCTTT.

J is TRBJ2-1 and V is TRBV30, with D possibly matching TRBD2 (6 bases). Trimming removed 1 base at V and 0 bases at J, with 19 bases between. Per germline, CDR1 GTSNPN and CDR2 SVGIG (reference sequence). The CDR3 totals 18 residues. CDR3 bases: TGTGCCTGGAGTGCCGACACTTCGGGGGTAAGCTCCTACAATGAGCAGTTCTTC. Its protein product is CAWSADTSGVSSYNEQFF.

The chain combines TRBV15 with TRBJ2-7, with TRBD1 identical over 9 bases. The CDR3 length is 19 residues. V shed 0 bases, J shed 2 bases, and the junction held 14 bases outside the gene matches. CDR1 LNHNV and CDR2 YYDKDF come from the germline V gene (reference sequence). The CDR3 is CATSRDRRGQGYRAYEQYF. In DNA, the CDR3 is TGTGCCACCAGCAGAGATCGAAGGGGACAGGGATATCGGGCCTACGAGCAGTACTTC.

The chain carries TRBV19 and TRBJ1-5; TRBD1 aligns across 7 bases. Germline CDR1 LNHDA, CDR2 SQIVND (reference sequence). The CDR3 covers 14 residues. V dropped 9 bases and J dropped 6; count of bases not matched to a gene: 11. The CDR3 protein is CARLQQGLSQPQHF. For the CDR3, the DNA is TGTGCCAGACTTCAACAGGGGCTAAGTCAGCCCCAGCATTTT.

The rearrangement links TRBV7-6 to TRBJ2-3; a possible D gene is TRBD2 (5 bases). Trimming removed 5 bases at V and 2 bases at J, with 14 bases between. The CDR3 consists of 15 residues. Germline CDR1 reads SGHVS; CDR2 reads FNYEAQ. CDR3: CASSVTGEPTDTQYF. CDR3 DNA: TGTGCCAGCAGCGTCACTGGGGAGCCCACAGATACGCAGTATTTT.

The chain joins TRBV5-4 to TRBJ2-7, with 9 bases matching TRBD1. This CDR3 region has 14 residues. CDR1 SGHNT and CDR2 YYREEE come from the germline V gene (reference sequence). The V gene end was trimmed by 3 bases and the J gene end by 3 bases; junction bases not matched to a gene: 4. The CDR3 bases are TGTGCCAGCAGCTCCCCGGGACAGGGCTACGAGCAGTACTTC. Translation: CASSSPGQGYEQYF.

The chain carries TRBV5-1 and TRBJ2-1; 10 positions agree with TRBD2. V was pared by 3 bases and J by 3 bases, with 3 bases of the junction left unmatched. Per germline, CDR1 SGHRS and CDR2 YFSETQ. The CDR3 length is 15 residues. CDR3 in amino acids: CASSSSGSYYNEQFF. CDR3 bases: TGCGCCAGCAGCTCTAGCGGGAGTTACTACAATGAGCAGTTCTTC.

The chain couples TRBV5-1 to TRBJ2-3; tentatively, D is TRBD1 (5 bases). This CDR3 has 14 residues. V lost 6 bases to trimming and J lost 2 bases, with 13 bases between them. CDR1 is SGHRS and CDR2 is YFSETQ in the germline V gene. The CDR3, as DNA: TGCGCCAGCAAACCAGGGTCAATCACAGATACGCAGTATTTT. This translates into CASKPGSITDTQYF.

The chain recombines TRBV5-1 with TRBJ1-6, with D perhaps TRBD1 (6 bases). Trimming cost V 0 bases and J 13 bases, with 23 bases left between them. CDR3 size: 17 residues. The germline CDR1 and CDR2 sequences are SGHRS and YFSETQ. CDR3 residues: CASSLAGGGPRKEPLHF. The CDR3 coding sequence is TGCGCCAGCAGCTTGGCCGGCGGGGGCCCCCGGAAGGAGCCCCTCCACTTT. Full variable domain (outside the CDR3, taken from reference TRBV5-1 and TRBJ1-6): KAGVTQTPRYLIKTRGQQVTLSCSPISGHRSVSWYQQTPGQGLQFLFEYFSETQRNKGNFPGRFSGRQFSNSRSEMNVSTLELGDSALYLCASSLAGGGPRKEPLHFGNGTRLTVT.

The V call is TRBV5-5, the J call TRBJ1-2; D call uncertain. Germline CDR1 SGHKS, CDR2 YYEKEE (reference sequence). This CDR3 comprises 13 residues. The germline V and J ends were trimmed by 2 bases and 3 bases, with 8 bases remaining between them. The CDR3 DNA reads as TGTGCCAGCAGCTTCTTGACTGACTATGGCTACACCTTC. Its protein product is CASSFLTDYGYTF.

This clone was counted a single time. The CDR3 DNA reads TGCAGCCCCGAGCGGGGGGCCTACAATGAGCAGTTCTTC. Translation gives CSPERGAYNEQFF. This rearrangement joins TRBV29-1 to TRBJ2-1; 9 nucleotides align to TRBD2. J gave up 2 bases and V 8 bases, and 4 bases lay outside the gene matches. Germline V gene lookup returns CDR1 SQVTM and CDR2 ANQGSEA. This CDR3 comprises 13 residues.

The rearrangement uses TRBV5-4 and TRBJ1-2; D is possibly TRBD1 (6 bases). Germline assignment: CDR1 SGHNT and CDR2 YYREEE (reference sequence). Trimming cost V 3 bases and J 2 bases, with 11 bases left between them. The length of the CDR3 is 14 residues. The CDR3 DNA follows: TGTGCCAGCAGCTCGGGGACACCGAACTATGGCTACACCTTC. Translated, it gives CASSSGTPNYGYTF.

CDR3 nucleotides: TGTGCCAGCTTGCCTACTCGACAGCTGAACACTGAAGCTTTCTTT. Protein: CASLPTRQLNTEAFF. The chain uses TRBV6-5 and TRBJ1-1; D might be TRBD1 (5 bases). The germline gives CDR1 MNHEY, CDR2 SVGAGI. The CDR3 has 15 residues. The V end lost 8 bases, the J end lost 0 bases, and 16 bases lay between the germline ends.

The chain links TRBV27 to TRBJ1-5, with TRBD1 matching 8 bases. CDR1 MNHEY and CDR2 SMNVEV come from the germline V gene (reference sequence). The CDR3 runs to 16 residues. The V segment lost 6 bases and the J segment 4 bases; nucleotides outside the gene matches: 11. The CDR3 protein is CASSPSTGVGNQPQHF. CDR3 in DNA: TGTGCCAGCAGCCCCTCGACAGGGGTTGGGAATCAGCCCCAGCATTTT.

The genes are TRBV5-1 and TRBJ2-1, with 8 bases that match TRBD2. Germline V gene sequence: CDR1 SGHRS, CDR2 YFSETQ. V lost 1 base and J lost 6; bases outside the gene matches: 6. The CDR3 is 15 residues long. The CDR3 DNA reads TGCGCCAGCAGCTTGTTCGCTGCGGGGGGCAATGAGCAGTTCTTC. This gives the protein CASSLFAAGGNEQFF.

This chain links TRBV6-5 with TRBJ2-7; D might be TRBD2 (6 bases). The germline V and J ends were trimmed by 5 bases and 7 bases, with 12 bases remaining between them. CDR1 is MNHEY and CDR2 is SVGAGI in the germline V gene. This CDR3 spans 12 amino acids. CDR3 protein: CASSRTMGEQYF. The CDR3 DNA reads TGTGCCAGCAGTCGGACTATGGGGGAGCAGTACTTC.

The chain employs TRBV19 and TRBJ2-3; the match to TRBD1 covers 8 bases. Germline V lookup: CDR1 LNHDA, CDR2 SQIVND (reference sequence). With V trimmed by 3 bases and J by 3 bases, 8 bases remained unmatched. The CDR3 has 16 amino acids. The CDR3 loop is CASSMVPRGQTDTQYF. For the CDR3, the DNA is TGTGCCAGTAGTATGGTCCCCAGGGGGCAAACAGATACGCAGTATTTT.

The chain uses TRBV28 and TRBJ2-7, with 8 positions matching TRBD1. CDR3 length: 15 amino acids. Germline assignment: CDR1 MDHEN and CDR2 SYDVKM. The V segment lost 5 bases and the J segment 7 bases; nucleotides outside the gene matches: 13. The CDR3 nucleotides read TGTGCCAGCAGTGGGCGACAGGGGCCGAATCCGGAGCAGTACTTC. This codes for CASSGRQGPNPEQYF.